Sequencing of this TCR beta chain was carried out in a study of blood T cell repertoires in COVID-19. Across the study: Acute and convalescent COVID-19 specimens originated in the United States, Italy and Spain. From T cells, B-cell-depleted T cells, or PBMCs came the material, which was cDNA or gDNA.

The CDR3 has 15 amino acids. From germline, CDR1 is SGHVS and CDR2 FNYEAQ. V was pared by 5 bases and J by 2 bases, with 13 bases between. Original processing methods: Researchers report that nucleated cell counts were estimated from reference gene primer amplification. Data came from immunoSEQ multiplex PCR; TCRdb stores just in-frame clones and leaves some out. The V and J calls and clone size are taken from that table; D and trimming were inferred from the DNA. The sample has 120,000 to 150,000 clones; around 80% are singletons. Source material: peripheral blood. This sequence originates from a man aged 55 to 70 with active or convalescent COVID-19. The chain recombines TRBV7-6 with TRBJ1-3, with D possibly matching TRBD1 (6 bases). Here the CDR3 reads CASSPRQAPGNTIYF. CDR3 DNA sequence: TGTGCCAGCAGCCCCCGACAGGCCCCTGGAAACACCATATATTTT.